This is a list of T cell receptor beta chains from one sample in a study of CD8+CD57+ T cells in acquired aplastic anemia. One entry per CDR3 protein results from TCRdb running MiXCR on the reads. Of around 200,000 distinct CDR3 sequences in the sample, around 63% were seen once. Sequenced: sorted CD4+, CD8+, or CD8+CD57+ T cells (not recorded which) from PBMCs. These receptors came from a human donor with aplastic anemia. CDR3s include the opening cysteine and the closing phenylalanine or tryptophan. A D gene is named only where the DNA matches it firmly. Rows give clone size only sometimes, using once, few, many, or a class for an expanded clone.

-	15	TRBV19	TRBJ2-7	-	TGTGCCAGTAGTATAGGTGGGACTTCCCTCCACGAGCAGTACTTC	CASSIGGTSLHEQYF
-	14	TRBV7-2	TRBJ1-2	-	TGTGCCAGCAGCTTAGCAGCGGCAGGGTTCGGCTACACCTTC	CASSLAAAGFGYTF
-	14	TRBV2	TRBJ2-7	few	TGTGCCAGCAGGACGCGGCAGGGGGGTTCCGAGCAGTACTTC	CASRTRQGGSEQYF
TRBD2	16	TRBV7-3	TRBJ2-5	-	TGTGCCAGCAGCTTGTGGGCGGGACTAGTCCAAGAGACCCAGTACTTC	CASSLWAGLVQETQYF
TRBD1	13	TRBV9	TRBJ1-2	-	TGTGCCAGCAGCCCGGACAGGGCGCTTGGCTACACCTTC	CASSPDRALGYTF
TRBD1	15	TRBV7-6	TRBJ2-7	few	TGTGCCAGCAGCTTAGAGGGGGCTGCAGGGGACGAGCAGTACTTC	CASSLEGAAGDEQYF
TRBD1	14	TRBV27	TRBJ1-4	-	TGTGCCAGCAGTTTATCCCGACAGGGAGCAAAACTGTTTTTT	CASSLSRQGAKLFF
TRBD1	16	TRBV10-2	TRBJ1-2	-	TGCGCCAGCAGCGCCGCCCGGACAGGAAATTTCTATGGCTACACCTTC	CASSAARTGNFYGYTF
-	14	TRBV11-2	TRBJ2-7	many	TGTGCCAGCAGCTTAGGGATTCAATTCTACGAGCAGTACTTC	CASSLGIQFYEQYF
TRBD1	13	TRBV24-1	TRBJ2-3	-	TGTGCCACCGGTGAGACAGGGGCGGATACGCAGTATTTT	CATGETGADTQYF
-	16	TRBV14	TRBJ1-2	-	TGTGCCAGCAGCTCCGAGCTGGGACCCGGGTACTATGGCTACACCTTC	CASSSELGPGYYGYTF
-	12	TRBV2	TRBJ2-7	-	TGTGCCAGCAGGCGGCAGTCCTACGAGCAGTACTTC	CASRRQSYEQYF
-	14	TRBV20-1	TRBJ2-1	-	TGCAGTGCTAGAGTCGGTAGCGCCGACAATGAGCAGTTCTTC	CSARVGSADNEQFF
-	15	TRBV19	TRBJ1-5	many	TGTGCCAGTAGTTTCTACAGGAAGAGCAATCAGCCCCAGCATTTT	CASSFYRKSNQPQHF
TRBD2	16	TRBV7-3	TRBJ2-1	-	TGTGCCAGCAGTTATCAAAGCGGGGGGGCCTACAATGAGCAGTTCTTC	CASSYQSGGAYNEQFF
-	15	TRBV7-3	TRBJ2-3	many	TGTGCCAGCAGCTTAATGCCAGGGGGCACAGATACGCAGTATTTT	CASSLMPGGTDTQYF
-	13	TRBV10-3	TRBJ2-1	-	TGTGCCATCAGTCGCCCTGGCGGAGGGGAGCAGTTCTTC	CAISRPGGGEQFF
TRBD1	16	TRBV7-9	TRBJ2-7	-	TGTGCCAGCAGCTTCAGGACAGGGGTGAACTTTGGGGAGCAGTACTTC	CASSFRTGVNFGEQYF
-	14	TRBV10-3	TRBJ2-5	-	TGTGCCATCAGCGATGACCAGTACCAAGAGACCCAGTACTTC	CAISDDQYQETQYF
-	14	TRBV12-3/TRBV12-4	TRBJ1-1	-	TGTGCCAGCAGTCTTCGATGGACTAATACTGAAGCTTTCTTT	CASSLRWTNTEAFF
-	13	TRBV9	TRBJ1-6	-	TGTGCCAGTAGTCACCGTGCCAGGAGCCCCCTCCACTTT	CASSHRARSPLHF
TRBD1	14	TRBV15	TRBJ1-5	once	TGTGCCACGGGGGGGACAGATAGCAATCAGCCCCAGCATTTT	CATGGTDSNQPQHF
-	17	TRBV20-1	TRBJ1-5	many	TGCAGTGCTAGAGATGGGAGAGGGTCGGGTAGCAATCAGCCCCAGCATTTT	CSARDGRGSGSNQPQHF
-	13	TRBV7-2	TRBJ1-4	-	TGTGCCAGCAGCCGCGCACAGGAGGAAAAACTGTTTTTT	CASSRAQEEKLFF
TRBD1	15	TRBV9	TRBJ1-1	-	TGTGCCAGCAGCTCCTGGACAGGGGCGAGCACTGAAGCTTTCTTT	CASSSWTGASTEAFF
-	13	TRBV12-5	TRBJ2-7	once	TGTGCTAGTGGGCTGGCGGGGCACTACGAGCAGTACTTC	CASGLAGHYEQYF
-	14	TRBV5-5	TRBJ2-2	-	TGTGCCAGCAGCTTCGCAGGGGGGGCCGGGGAGCTGTTTTTT	CASSFAGGAGELFF